What follows describes a single TCR beta chain. Its target is not known. Individual cDNA molecules each received unique molecular identifiers attached to them. TCRdb passed the 5' RACE reads through MiXCR, listing each CDR3 protein once. The profile covers tens of thousands of distinct CDR3 sequences, with roughly an eighth appearing a single time and over 2.5% taken by the ten largest. V was clipped by 5 bases and J by 6 bases; unmatched bases: 4. The CDR3 contains 15 residues. Germline V gene lookup returns CDR1 SGHAT and CDR2 FQNNGV. The data were taken from a study of early T cells in non-severe SARS-CoV-2 infection. For the study at large: Bulk RNA isolated from unsorted whole blood underwent sequencing; chains were not paired.

General study findings and limits: VDJdb matching skewed toward anti-spike CD8 responses, missing private and CD4 specificities.

Material: whole blood, obtained at baseline. The clonotype comes from an adult who was a healthcare worker with PCR-confirmed SARS-CoV-2 infection or an uninfected control (not recorded which). The V call is TRBV11-2, the J call TRBJ2-1, with 13 positions matching TRBD2. CDR3 loop: CASSPRLAGGNEQFF. CDR3 DNA sequence: TGTGCCAGCAGCCCGCGACTAGCGGGGGGCAATGAGCAGTTCTTC. Full variable domain (remainder filled in from reference TRBV11-2 and TRBJ2-1): EAGVAQSPRYKIIEKRQSVAFWCNPISGHATLYWYQQILGQGPKLLIQFQNNGVVDDSQLPKDRFSAERLKGVDSTLKIQPAKLEDSAVYLCASSPRLAGGNEQFFGPGTRLTVL.